The 14 T cell receptor beta chains in this list originate from one sample, sequenced in a study of TIL therapy for anti-PD-1-resistant metastatic lung cancer (dated by TCRdb to the early 2020s). The time point label, as the study defines it: pre-treatment sample, taken before nivolumab and TIL therapy. Using bias-controlled multiplex PCR with the immunoSEQ v3 hsTCRB kit, the TCR beta CDR3 regions were amplified from genomic DNA. The table comes from immuneACCESS by way of TCRdb, which keeps in-frame sequences with V and J called. Part of the clones is missing from these tables; in studies checked, under half for an unresolved V gene and the rest for unknown reasons. Counted in this sample were roughly 58,000 clones; about 81% of them appeared once. The leading ten clones occupy less than 3.5% of the sample. The sequenced sample was blood, obtained at baseline. The receptor source for this set is a person aged 25 to 80 with non-small cell lung cancer.

The chain combines TRBV2 with TRBJ1-1; 10 bases match TRBD1. V was clipped by 7 bases and J by 4 bases; unmatched bases: 6. Germline CDR1 reads SNHLY; CDR2 reads FYNNEI. The CDR3 totals 14 residues. The CDR3 is CASIRQGARTEAFF. CDR3 DNA: TGTGCCAGCATTCGACAGGGGGCTCGCACTGAAGCTTTCTTT.

This sequence joins TRBV14 and TRBJ2-1; D is possibly TRBD1 (6 bases). The germline V gene has CDR1 SGHDN and CDR2 FVKESK. The CDR3 is 18 residues long. V lost 3 bases to trimming and J lost 3 bases, with 21 bases between them. The CDR3 DNA reads as TGTGCCAGCAGCCAGGGATATGGGCGGACAGCCGACTACAATGAGCAGTTCTTC. Translated: CASSQGYGRTADYNEQFF. Drawing the rest from reference TRBV14 and TRBJ2-1, the complete variable domain is EAGVTQFPSHSVIEKGQTVTLRCDPISGHDNLYWYRRVMGKEIKFLLHFVKESKQDESGMPNNRFLAERTGGTYSTLKVQPAELEDSGVYFCASSQGYGRTADYNEQFFGPGTRLTVL.

The rearrangement joins TRBV28 to TRBJ1-5; 7 bases line up with TRBD1. The V gene end was trimmed by 6 bases and the J gene end by 6 bases; junction bases not matched to a gene: 8. CDR3 length equals 14 residues. The germline CDR1 and CDR2 sequences are MDHEN and SYDVKM. CDR3 residues: CASSQDREVQPQHF. CDR3 DNA: TGTGCCAGCAGCCAAGACAGGGAAGTTCAGCCCCAGCATTTT.

The chain recombines TRBV2 with TRBJ1-5, with D unresolved. This CDR3 has 14 residues. Between the trimmed V and J ends, which lost 0 bases and 0 bases, there was a span of 3 bases. Germline V gene sequence: CDR1 SNHLY, CDR2 FYNNEI. The CDR3 region is CASSEANSNQPQHF. CDR3 DNA sequence: TGTGCCAGCAGTGAAGCGAATAGCAATCAGCCCCAGCATTTT.

The chain combines TRBV5-1 with TRBJ1-1; perhaps TRBD1 as D (5 bases). Germline V gene data show CDR1 as SGHRS and CDR2 as YFSETQ. V was trimmed by 6 bases and J by 3 bases, leaving 18 bases between them. The length of the CDR3 is 15 residues. CDR3 region: CASTLYLAGDTEAFF. CDR3 nucleotide sequence: TGCGCCAGCACCCTCTACCTGGCGGGGGACACTGAAGCTTTCTTT.

The rearrangement uses TRBV5-1 and TRBJ2-3; D is possibly TRBD2 (6 bases). V was trimmed by 3 bases and J by 4 bases, leaving 15 bases between them. CDR3 length: 15 amino acids. The germline V gene has CDR1 SGHRS and CDR2 YFSETQ. The CDR3 region has the DNA TGCGCCAGCAGCTGGACTATGACTGCTTCAGATACGCAGTATTTT. Translation: CASSWTMTASDTQYF.

The rearrangement links TRBV5-1 to TRBJ1-1, with 7 bases identical to TRBD1. V lost 3 bases to trimming and J lost 5 bases; unmatched junction nucleotides: 16. Germline V CDR1 and CDR2: SGHRS, YFSETQ. The CDR3 is made up of 17 amino acids. The chain's CDR3 is CASSSRAPKGAVTEAFF. As DNA, the CDR3 is TGCGCCAGCAGCTCGAGGGCACCCAAGGGGGCTGTTACTGAAGCTTTCTTT.

The chain links TRBV5-1 to TRBJ2-3; D remains unclear. Per germline, CDR1 SGHRS and CDR2 YFSETQ. V was trimmed by 4 bases and J by 4 bases, leaving 13 bases between them. CDR3 length: 14 amino acids. DNA for the CDR3: TGCGCCAGCAGCCAGCAAGGAGAGGCAGATACGCAGTATTTT. Translation gives CASSQQGEADTQYF.

The chain combines TRBV5-1 with TRBJ1-3; no reliable D call. Germline V gene lookup returns CDR1 SGHRS and CDR2 YFSETQ. The length of the CDR3 is 15 residues. Trimming stripped 1 base from V and 0 bases from J, with 8 bases between. CDR3 coding DNA: TGCGCCAGCAGCTTGAGTGGGAGCTCTGGAAACACCATATATTTT. This encodes CASSLSGSSGNTIYF.

This clone was detected only once. This chain connects TRBV11-3 to TRBJ2-7; unclear D gene. CDR1 is SGHNT, CDR2 YENEEA, per germline. V lost 4 bases to trimming and J lost 7 bases, with 8 bases between them. The CDR3 is made up of 11 amino acids. Written as DNA, the CDR3 is TGTGCCAGCAGCTCAGAAGGGGAGCAGTACTTC. Amino acid sequence: CASSSEGEQYF.

The CDR3 bases are TGTGCCAGCAGTTTTTTAGGGGGCACCGGGGAGCTGTTTTTT. It codes for CASSFLGGTGELFF. The V call is TRBV27, the J call TRBJ2-2, with D possibly matching TRBD1 (6 bases). Germline values: CDR1 MNHEY, CDR2 SMNVEV (reference sequence). With 3 bases removed from V and 4 bases from J, the gap between germline ends came to 9 bases. This CDR3 has 14 amino acids.

The chain uses TRBV9 and TRBJ2-2, with 10 bases that match TRBD2. CDR3 length equals 16 residues. Germline lookup yields CDR1 SGDLS and CDR2 YYNGEE. Trimming cost V 0 bases and J 5 bases; bases outside gene matches: 4. In DNA form, the CDR3 reads TGTGCCAGCAGCGTAGGTTCTAGCGGGAGAACCGGGGAGCTGTTTTTT. This encodes CASSVGSSGRTGELFF.

V is TRBV4-1 and J is TRBJ1-5; 8 positions match TRBD1. The CDR3 loop spans 13 amino acids. Germline V lookup: CDR1 MGHRA, CDR2 YSYEKL. The trim removed 0 bases at V and 12 bases at J, leaving 4 bases unmatched. CDR3 residues: CASSQDYGTGQHF. DNA for the CDR3: TGCGCCAGCAGCCAAGATTATGGGACAGGCCAGCATTTT.

The V gene is TRBV24-1, the J gene TRBJ2-1; the match to TRBD1 covers 9 bases. Germline values: CDR1 KGHDR, CDR2 SFDVKD. The CDR3 is 16 amino acids. V lost 9 bases and J lost 5; bases outside the gene matches: 13. This chain's CDR3 is CATGGAGTGKNNEQFF. CDR3 sequence (DNA): TGTGCCACCGGTGGTGCTGGGACAGGGAAAAACAATGAGCAGTTCTTC.